This passage covers 10 T cell receptor beta chains from one sample sequenced in a study of human T cells and chemical hapten exposure. Unfractionated whole blood yielded total RNA. MiXCR was run by TCRdb on the 5' RACE reads, yielding one entry per CDR3 protein. The sample shows 110,000 to 150,000 distinct CDR3 sequences, 4.1% of them seen only once. Every receptor here comes from a female donor in good health.

This clonotype has a handful of counts. This chain connects TRBV7-6 to TRBJ2-7; D might be TRBD2 (6 bases). With 6 bases removed from V and 7 bases from J, the gap between germline ends came to 19 bases. The CDR3 covers 14 residues. The V gene's germline CDR1 is SGHVS and CDR2 FNYEAQ. CDR3 amino acids: CASSTWDFPWEQYF. CDR3 nucleotide sequence: TGTGCCAGCAGTACCTGGGACTTCCCCTGGGAGCAGTACTTC.

In its sample, this clonotype was seen many times. The V call is TRBV9, the J call TRBJ2-3; D not certain. CDR1 and CDR2 (germline): SGDLS, YYNGEE. V lost 4 bases to trimming and J lost 4 bases, with 10 bases between them. This CDR3 contains 13 residues. This CDR3 reads CASSPIGPDTQYF. CDR3 DNA sequence: TGTGCCAGCAGCCCCATCGGGCCAGATACGCAGTATTTT.

The rearrangement joins TRBV10-1 to TRBJ2-5, with D tentatively TRBD1 (5 bases). With 4 bases removed from V and 6 bases from J, the gap between germline ends came to 15 bases. The CDR3 has 14 residues. Germline V gene data show CDR1 as WNHNN and CDR2 as SYGVQD (reference sequence). Here the CDR3 reads CASSGRERSKTQYF. In nucleotides, the CDR3 is TGCGCCAGCAGTGGCAGGGAACGTAGTAAGACCCAGTACTTC.

This clonotype was seen only a few times. The rearrangement links TRBV7-9 to TRBJ2-3; D is unclear. The CDR3 loop spans 16 amino acids. The V end lost 0 bases, the J end lost 5 bases, and 15 bases lay between the germline ends. CDR1 and CDR2 from the germline V gene are SEHNR and FQNEAQ (reference sequence). CDR3 sequence reads: CASSLADMGGGDTQYF. The DNA of the CDR3 is TGTGCCAGCAGCTTAGCCGACATGGGCGGTGGAGATACGCAGTATTTT.

At least ten counts were recorded for this clonotype. The chain links TRBV27 to TRBJ2-3; 8 positions match TRBD2. V shed 6 bases and J 0 bases; nucleotides not matched to a gene: 8. CDR1 is MNHEY and CDR2 is SMNVEV in the germline V gene (reference sequence). The CDR3 contains 16 residues. The CDR3 sequence: CASSWWRGDSTDTQYF. CDR3 in DNA: TGTGCCAGCAGCTGGTGGCGGGGGGATAGCACAGATACGCAGTATTTT.

The table lists this clonotype with many counts. The genes are TRBV15 and TRBJ2-1; the match to TRBD2 covers 7 bases. J lost 2 bases, V lost 3 bases, and 4 bases had no gene match. The CDR3 runs 15 residues. CDR1 is LNHNV and CDR2 is YYDKDF in the germline V gene (reference sequence). CDR3 sequence: CATSRESGAYNEQFF. CDR3 bases: TGTGCCACCAGCAGGGAGAGCGGGGCCTACAATGAGCAGTTCTTC.

This clonotype was counted many times. The chain carries TRBV4-2 and TRBJ2-5, with a possible D match to TRBD2 (6 bases). Trimming pared 2 bases from V and 0 bases from J, leaving 13 bases between. The germline CDR1 and CDR2 sequences are LGHNA and YNFKEQ. The CDR3 is made up of 16 amino acids. In DNA, the CDR3 is TGTGCCAGCAGCCAAATGGGCGGGGAGTACCAAGAGACCCAGTACTTC. It codes for CASSQMGGEYQETQYF.

This rearrangement joins TRBV29-1 to TRBJ2-7; weak D call: TRBD1 (5 bases). There are 12 residues in the CDR3. With 5 bases removed from V and 2 bases from J, the gap between germline ends came to 10 bases. CDR1 and CDR2 from the germline V gene are SQVTM and ANQGSEA. As DNA, the CDR3 is TGCAGCGTTCAGCCAGGGCCCTACGAGCAGTACTTC. Amino acids: CSVQPGPYEQYF.

This clonotype appeared many times. As DNA, the CDR3 is TGCGCCAGCAGCTTGGACAGTCCTGGAAACACCATATATTTT. This gives the protein CASSLDSPGNTIYF. This rearrangement joins TRBV5-1 to TRBJ1-3; D is unresolved. The V end was cut by 0 bases, the J end by 2 bases, with 6 bases between. The CDR3 is 14 residues long. The V gene's germline CDR1 is SGHRS and CDR2 YFSETQ.

This clonotype was counted at least ten times. The chain combines TRBV12-3 or TRBV12-4 with TRBJ1-2; TRBD1 aligns across 10 bases. The CDR3 runs 13 residues. V lost 5 bases to trimming and J lost 7 bases; unmatched junction nucleotides: 4. The CDR3 is CASSTTGGSGYTF. CDR3 nucleotide sequence: TGTGCCAGCAGTACGACAGGGGGCAGTGGCTACACCTTC.